Below, 6 T cell receptor beta chains from the same sample are listed, as sequenced in a study of tumor and adjacent non-tumor tissue in lung cancer. This sample's RNA came from whole unsorted tissue. The library came from three nested PCR rounds adapted from ARM-PCR protocols. TCRdb re-analysed the multiplex PCR reads in MiXCR, keeping a single row per CDR3 protein. The data contain tens of thousands of distinct CDR3 sequences, approximately 65% of them singletons. Sequenced input: lung tumor tissue. The receptors were sampled from a man aged 60-69 years with non-small cell lung cancer.

With regard to this clonotype: Mismatch with germline at one junction end may stem from a read error. This rearrangement joins TRBV29-1 to TRBJ1-2; D remains ambiguous. CDR3 length: 12 residues. The germline V gene encodes CDR1 SQVTM and CDR2 ANQGSEA. For the CDR3, the DNA is TGCAGCGTTGAGGCAAGTAACTATTGCTACACTTTC. Its protein product is CSVEASNYCYTF.

About this clonotype: This sequence may be a read error, since a much larger clone differs from it by one base. The rearrangement joins TRBV6-1 to TRBJ1-2; weak D call: TRBD1 (5 bases). V lost 7 bases, J lost 6 bases, and 12 bases lay in between. The CDR3 is made up of 12 amino acids. The germline V gene encodes CDR1 MNHNS and CDR2 SASEGT. CDR3 DNA: TGTGCCAGCAATGTAGGGGAGAATGGCTACACCTTC. This sequence encodes CASNVGENGYTF.

This clonotype was recorded at least ten times. The chain recombines TRBV6-5 with TRBJ1-1; D remains ambiguous. This CDR3 region has 14 residues. Trimming removed 7 bases from V and 1 base from J, with 13 bases in between. Germline V gene sequence: CDR1 MNHEY, CDR2 SVGAGI. The CDR3 DNA reads TGTGCCAGCATCTCCGTTATTACGAACACTGAAGCTTTCTTT. It specifies CASISVITNTEAFF.

V is TRBV5-1 and J is TRBJ2-5; TRBD2 matches 14 bases. J lost 5 bases, V lost 1 base, and 7 bases had no gene match. Germline V lookup: CDR1 SGHRS, CDR2 YFSETQ. CDR3 length: 17 residues. The CDR3 region has the DNA TGCGCCAGCAGCTTGAGAGCGGGACTAGCGGGAGTGGAGACCCAGTACTTC. Translating it yields CASSLRAGLAGVETQYF.

This clonotype was counted between two and nine times. This may arise from a read error, as a much more abundant clone is one base away. CDR3 residues: CSARGFNSPLHF. The CDR3 nucleotides read TGCAGTGCTAGAGGGTTCAATTCACCCCTCCACTTT. The chain uses TRBV20-1 and TRBJ1-6; D remains ambiguous. Germline V gene sequence: CDR1 DFQATT, CDR2 SNEGSKA (reference sequence). V lost 1 base, J lost 7 bases, and 5 bases lay in between. CDR3 length equals 12 residues.

Regarding this clonotype: A much larger clone sits a single nucleotide away, making a read error possible. The chain is built from TRBV6-5 and TRBJ2-5; D possibly corresponds to TRBD2 (5 bases). Germline V gene sequence: CDR1 MNHEY, CDR2 SVGAGI. This CDR3 has 13 residues. The CDR3 sequence is CASIYSEGETQYF. CDR3 sequence (DNA): TGTGCCAGCATTTACTCTGAGGGAGAGACCCAGTACTTC.